This is a list of T cell receptor beta chains from one sample in a study of molecular identifiers for immune sequencing clone quantification. From the PCR reads, TCRdb called clonotypes with MiXCR, one entry per CDR3 protein. Among over 300,000 distinct CDR3 sequences listed, roughly a quarter were seen once. The specimen sequenced was naive CD8+ T cells from blood, with Jurkat cell RNA spiked in. These receptors were collected from a human donor in good health. Some libraries in this study had Jurkat cell RNA spiked in. The CDR3 runs from the conserved cysteine through the conserved F or W. Fields, in order: V gene, CDR3 protein.

TRBV4-3 | CASSQEFSSGGNEQFF
TRBV7-9 | CASNGASSYNEQFF
TRBV20-1 | CSARDVAAILINEQFF
TRBV20-1 | CSAYNTRGGHSSDTQYF
TRBV4-3 | CASSQEGQLFNEKLFF
TRBV27 | CASSLTADTQYF
TRBV7-9 | CASSQDRGLREQYF
TRBV2 | CASSGVTQHPGRSYEQYF
TRBV5-1 | CASSMTGGTEAFF
TRBV12-3/TRBV12-4 | CASSAGQFNQPQHF
TRBV21-1 | CASSKALDRQETQYF
TRBV7-2 | CASSLVGGGVLETQYF
TRBV5-5 | CASSLLGDEQFF
TRBV7-9 | CASSLAEGPIQETQYF
TRBV7-2 | CASSFPSGGTHSYNEQFF
TRBV11-2 | CASSPSTDTQCF
TRBV7-2 | CASSLAPGDTQYF
TRBV7-9 | CASTGRTKNIQYF
TRBV12-3/TRBV12-4 | CASRDSLRNEQFF
TRBV9 | CASGVGGNTEAFF
TRBV27 | CASSFAAGYEQYF
TRBV15 | CATSRDRGWTEAFF
TRBV27 | CASSNQNSPLHF
TRBV29-1 | CSAGWEVYGYTF
TRBV21-1 | CASSKVGPTGDTEAFF
TRBV15 | CATSRDRGQYTEAFF
TRBV4-2 | CASSHTLAGGSGANVLTF
TRBV25-1 | CASSESGRAYEQYF
TRBV6-5 | CASSIQGSYNEQFF
TRBV7-9 | CASSLAGEYTEAFF
TRBV7-9 | CASTGTSDSYEQYF
TRBV30 | CAWSALAGTPTDTQYF
TRBV25-1 | CASSDRGLMLNTGGLFF
TRBV4-3 | CASSQDGQGVGANVLTF
TRBV6-1 | CASSPGQGVYGYTF
TRBV19 | CASSPLGGPYEQYF
TRBV7-2 | CASSLDSRLAEEYNEQFF
TRBV2 | CASSVGLARFF